This T cell receptor beta chain was found in a study of T cell repertoires in cytomegalovirus infection. Points from the study as a whole: Pooled public TCR beta family frequency picked out CMV carriers with the relevant HLA.

This clonotype was seen repeatedly, ten times or more. Its target is not known. TCRdb analysed the reads with MiXCR anew, one entry per CDR3 protein. The sample contains about 830,000 distinct CDR3 sequences, over 25% of which appear only once. This CDR3 is built from 12 residues. V was cut by 3 bases and J by 6 bases, with 11 bases left in between. Per germline, CDR1 DFQATT and CDR2 SNEGSKA (reference sequence). The TCR sequence derives from a human donor in good health (CMV status not recorded). Some clones in this sample may be carry-over from other donors' samples. The sample consisted of cultured CD8+ T cells from PBMCs, taken from culture after CMV antigen stimulation. J is TRBJ1-2 and V is TRBV20-1; no definite D call. Here the CDR3 DNA reads TGCAGTGCTAGTACTGGCCCTAATGGCTACACCTTC. It is translated as CSASTGPNGYTF.